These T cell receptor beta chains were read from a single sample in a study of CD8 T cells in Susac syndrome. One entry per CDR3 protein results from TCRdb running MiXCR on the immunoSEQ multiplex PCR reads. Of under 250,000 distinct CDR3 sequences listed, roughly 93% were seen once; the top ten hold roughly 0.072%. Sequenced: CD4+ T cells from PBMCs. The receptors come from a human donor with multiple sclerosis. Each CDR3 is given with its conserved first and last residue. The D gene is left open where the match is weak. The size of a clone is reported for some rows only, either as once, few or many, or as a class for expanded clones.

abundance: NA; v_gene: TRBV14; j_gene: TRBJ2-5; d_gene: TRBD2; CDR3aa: CASSQELAVETQYF; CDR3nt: TGTGCCAGCAGCCAAGAGCTAGCGGTTGAGACCCAGTACTTC
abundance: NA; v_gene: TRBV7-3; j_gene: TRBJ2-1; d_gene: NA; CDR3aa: CASSLTGRNNEQFF; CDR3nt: TGTGCCAGCAGCTTAACTGGACGGAACAATGAGCAGTTCTTC
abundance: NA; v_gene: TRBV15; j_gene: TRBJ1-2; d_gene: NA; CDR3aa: CATSRASGGHYGYTF; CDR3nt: TGTGCCACCAGCAGAGCCTCTGGGGGCCACTATGGCTACACCTTC
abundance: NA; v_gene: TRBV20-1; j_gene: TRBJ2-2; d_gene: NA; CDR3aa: CSARGGDPNTGELFF; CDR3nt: TGCAGTGCTAGAGGGGGGGACCCAAACACCGGGGAGCTGTTTTTT
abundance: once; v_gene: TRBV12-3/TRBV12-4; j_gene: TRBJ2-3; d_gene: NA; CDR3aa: CASSSDQRWDTQYF; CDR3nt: TGTGCCAGCAGTTCGGACCAACGGTGGGATACGCAGTATTTT
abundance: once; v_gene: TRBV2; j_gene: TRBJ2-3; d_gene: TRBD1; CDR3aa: CASSRMTGRGTDTQYF; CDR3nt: TGTGCCAGCAGTCGGATGACAGGGCGTGGCACAGATACGCAGTATTTT
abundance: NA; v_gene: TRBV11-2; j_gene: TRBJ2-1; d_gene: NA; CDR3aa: CASSLRGLDNEQFF; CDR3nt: TGTGCCAGCAGCTTAAGGGGGTTGGACAATGAGCAGTTCTTC
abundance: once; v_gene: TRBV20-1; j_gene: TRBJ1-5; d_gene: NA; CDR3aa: CSARAWVGVNQPQHF; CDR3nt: TGCAGTGCTAGGGCCTGGGTGGGGGTCAATCAGCCCCAGCATTTT
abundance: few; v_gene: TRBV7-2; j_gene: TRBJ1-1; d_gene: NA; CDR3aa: CASLPTANTEAFF; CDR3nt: TGTGCCAGCTTACCCACAGCGAACACTGAAGCTTTCTTT
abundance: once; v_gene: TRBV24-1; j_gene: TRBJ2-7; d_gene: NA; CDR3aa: CATSDPWNEQYF; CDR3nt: TGTGCCACCAGTGACCCCTGGAACGAGCAGTACTTC
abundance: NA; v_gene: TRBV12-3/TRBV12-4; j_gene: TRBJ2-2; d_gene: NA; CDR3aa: CASSLLTGAANTGELFF; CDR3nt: TGTGCCAGCAGCCTGCTCACTGGAGCGGCGAACACCGGGGAGCTGTTTTTT
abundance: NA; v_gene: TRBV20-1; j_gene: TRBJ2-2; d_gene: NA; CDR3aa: CSARERTLANTGELFF; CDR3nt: TGCAGTGCTAGAGAGCGGACACTTGCGAACACCGGGGAGCTGTTTTTT
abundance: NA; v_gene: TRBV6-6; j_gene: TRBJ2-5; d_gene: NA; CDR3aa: CASGHLQETQYF; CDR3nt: TGTGCCAGCGGACACTTACAAGAGACCCAGTACTTC
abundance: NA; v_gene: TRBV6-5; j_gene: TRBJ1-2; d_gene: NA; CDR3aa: CASSSLQRGPYNYGYTF; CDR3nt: TGTGCCAGCAGTTCTCTCCAGCGAGGGCCCTATAACTATGGCTACACCTTC
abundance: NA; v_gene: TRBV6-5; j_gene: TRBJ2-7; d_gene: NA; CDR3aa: CASSYSKASQAYEQYF; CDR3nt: TGTGCCAGCAGTTACTCGAAGGCCAGTCAAGCCTACGAGCAGTACTTC
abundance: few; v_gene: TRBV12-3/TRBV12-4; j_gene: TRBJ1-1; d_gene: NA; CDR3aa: CASSFQGGTEAFF; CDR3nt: TGTGCCAGCAGTTTTCAGGGTGGGACTGAAGCTTTCTTT
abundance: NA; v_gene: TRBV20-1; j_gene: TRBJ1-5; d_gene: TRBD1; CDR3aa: CSAAGQGDQPQHF; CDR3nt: TGCAGTGCTGCGGGACAGGGGGATCAGCCCCAGCATTTT
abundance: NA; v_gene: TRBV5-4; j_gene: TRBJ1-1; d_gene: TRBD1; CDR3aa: CASSFWTGGAEAFF; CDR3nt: TGTGCCAGCAGCTTCTGGACAGGGGGGGCTGAAGCTTTCTTT
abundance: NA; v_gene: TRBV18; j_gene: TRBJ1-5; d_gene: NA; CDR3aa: CASSPMGGGNQPQHF; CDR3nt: TGTGCCAGCTCACCAATGGGGGGGGGTAATCAGCCCCAGCATTTT
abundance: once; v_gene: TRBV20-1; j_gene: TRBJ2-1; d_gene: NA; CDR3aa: CSAAGTLYNEQFF; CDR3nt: TGCAGTGCAGCCGGGACACTGTACAATGAGCAGTTCTTC
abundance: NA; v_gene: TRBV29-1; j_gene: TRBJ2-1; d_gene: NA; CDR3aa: CSVDRYNEQFF; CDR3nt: TGCAGCGTTGACAGATACAATGAGCAGTTCTTC
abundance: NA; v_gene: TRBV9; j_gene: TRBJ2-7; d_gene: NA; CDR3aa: CASSVGGDGTYEQYF; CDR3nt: TGTGCCAGCAGCGTAGGGGGGGACGGAACCTACGAGCAGTACTTC
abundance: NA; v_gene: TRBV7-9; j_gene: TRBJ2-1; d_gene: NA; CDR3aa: CASSSQRARYNEQFF; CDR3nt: TGTGCCAGCAGCTCCCAGCGGGCCAGATACAATGAGCAGTTCTTC
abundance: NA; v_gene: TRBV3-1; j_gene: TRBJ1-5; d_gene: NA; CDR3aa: CASSQMAGDQPQHF; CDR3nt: TGTGCCAGCAGCCAAATGGCAGGGGATCAGCCCCAGCATTTT
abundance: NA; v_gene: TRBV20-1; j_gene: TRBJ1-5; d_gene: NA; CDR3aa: CSASFGSNQPQHF; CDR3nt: TGCAGTGCTAGTTTCGGTAGCAATCAGCCCCAGCATTTT
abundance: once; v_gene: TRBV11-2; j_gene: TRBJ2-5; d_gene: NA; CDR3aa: CASSLVRGPGTQYF; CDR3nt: TGTGCCAGCAGCTTGGTACGGGGCCCAGGGACCCAGTACTTC
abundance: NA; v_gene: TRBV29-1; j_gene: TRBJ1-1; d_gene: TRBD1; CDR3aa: CSGRQGGNTEAFF; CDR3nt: TGCAGCGGCCGACAGGGGGGGAACACTGAAGCTTTCTTT
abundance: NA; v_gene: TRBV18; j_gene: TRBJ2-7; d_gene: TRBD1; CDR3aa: CASSNLKSGGEQYF; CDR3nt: TGTGCCAGCTCAAACCTAAAATCAGGGGGCGAGCAGTACTTC
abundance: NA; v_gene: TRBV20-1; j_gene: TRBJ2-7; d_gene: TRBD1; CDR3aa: CSYGTGGSYEQYF; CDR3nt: TGCAGTTACGGGACAGGGGGCTCCTACGAGCAGTACTTC
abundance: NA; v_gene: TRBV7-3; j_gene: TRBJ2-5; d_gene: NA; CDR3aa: CASSLFRGETQYF; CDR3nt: TGTGCCAGCAGCTTATTTAGGGGGGAGACCCAGTACTTC
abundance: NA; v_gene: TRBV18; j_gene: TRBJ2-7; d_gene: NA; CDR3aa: CASSPDTEPYEQYF; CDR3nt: TGTGCCAGCTCACCCGACACGGAACCCTACGAGCAGTACTTC
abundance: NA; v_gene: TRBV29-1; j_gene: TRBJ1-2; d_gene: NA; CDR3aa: CSVGQRDYGYTF; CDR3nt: TGCAGCGTCGGACAGAGGGACTATGGCTACACCTTC
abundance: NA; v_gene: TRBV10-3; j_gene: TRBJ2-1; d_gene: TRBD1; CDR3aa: CAISESGTGIRNEQFF; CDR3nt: TGTGCCATCAGTGAGTCTGGGACAGGAATTCGGAATGAGCAGTTCTTC
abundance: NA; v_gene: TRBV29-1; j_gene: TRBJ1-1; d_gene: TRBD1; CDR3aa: CSAGQGLSTEAFF; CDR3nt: TGCAGCGCAGGACAGGGGTTATCTACTGAAGCTTTCTTT
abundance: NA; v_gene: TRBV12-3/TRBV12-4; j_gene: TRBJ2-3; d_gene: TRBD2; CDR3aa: CASRASGRSDTQYF; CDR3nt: TGTGCCAGCAGGGCTAGCGGGAGGTCAGATACGCAGTATTTT
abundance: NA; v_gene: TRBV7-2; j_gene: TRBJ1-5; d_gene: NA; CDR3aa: CASSASRDQPQHF; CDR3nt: TGTGCCAGCAGCGCCTCTCGTGATCAGCCCCAGCATTTT
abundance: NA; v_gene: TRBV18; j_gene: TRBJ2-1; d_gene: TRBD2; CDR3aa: CASSTLAGPNEQFF; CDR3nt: TGTGCCAGCTCTACCTTAGCGGGGCCCAATGAGCAGTTCTTC
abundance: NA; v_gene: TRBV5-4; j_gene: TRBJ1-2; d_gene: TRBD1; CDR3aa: CASLNSGTGRGYTF; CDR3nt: TGTGCCAGCCTAAATTCCGGGACAGGGAGAGGCTACACCTTC
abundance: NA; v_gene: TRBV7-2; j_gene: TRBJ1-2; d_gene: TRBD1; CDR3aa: CASSLAQDRLYGYTF; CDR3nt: TGTGCCAGCAGCTTAGCCCAGGACAGGCTCTATGGCTACACCTTC
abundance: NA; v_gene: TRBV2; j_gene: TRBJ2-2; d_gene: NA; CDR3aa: CAGLRVFPNTGELFF; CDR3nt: TGTGCCGGACTTAGAGTCTTCCCGAACACCGGGGAGCTGTTTTTT
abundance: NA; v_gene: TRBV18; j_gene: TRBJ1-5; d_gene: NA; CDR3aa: CASSPGGPNQPQHF; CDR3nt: TGTGCCAGCTCACCAGGGGGTCCCAATCAGCCCCAGCATTTT
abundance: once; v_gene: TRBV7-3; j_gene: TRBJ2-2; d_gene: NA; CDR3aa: CASSLTVGGELFF; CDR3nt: TGTGCCAGCAGCTTAACGGTTGGCGGGGAGCTGTTTTTT
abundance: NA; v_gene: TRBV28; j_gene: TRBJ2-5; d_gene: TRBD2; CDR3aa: CASSRRTSGAWGTQYF; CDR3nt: TGTGCCAGCAGCCGAAGGACTAGCGGGGCTTGGGGGACCCAGTACTTC
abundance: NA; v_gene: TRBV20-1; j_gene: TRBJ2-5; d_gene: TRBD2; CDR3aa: CSARDGGRVQETQYF; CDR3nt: TGCAGTGCTAGAGATGGTGGGAGGGTGCAAGAGACCCAGTACTTC
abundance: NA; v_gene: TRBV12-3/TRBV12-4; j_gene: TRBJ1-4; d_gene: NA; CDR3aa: CASRPGIGPNEKLFF; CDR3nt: TGTGCCAGCAGGCCAGGGATCGGACCTAATGAAAAACTGTTTTTT
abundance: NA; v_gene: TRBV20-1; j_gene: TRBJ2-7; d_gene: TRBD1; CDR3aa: CSARMGQPTYEQYF; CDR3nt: TGCAGTGCAAGAATGGGACAGCCCACCTACGAGCAGTACTTC
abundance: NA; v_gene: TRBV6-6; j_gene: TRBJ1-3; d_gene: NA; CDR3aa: CASSYSSQSGNTIYF; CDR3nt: TGTGCCAGCAGTTACTCTTCGCAGTCTGGAAACACCATATATTTT
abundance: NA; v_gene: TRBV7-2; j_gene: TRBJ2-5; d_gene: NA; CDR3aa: CASASLGETQYF; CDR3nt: TGTGCCAGCGCCTCTTTGGGGGAGACCCAGTACTTC
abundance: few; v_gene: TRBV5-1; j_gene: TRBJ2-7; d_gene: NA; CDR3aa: CASSYTGHEQYF; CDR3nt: TGCGCCAGCAGCTACACGGGGCATGAGCAGTACTTC
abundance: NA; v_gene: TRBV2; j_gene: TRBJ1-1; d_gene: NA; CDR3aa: CASSTLAGNTEAFF; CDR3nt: TGTGCCAGCAGTACACTCGCAGGGAACACTGAAGCTTTCTTT
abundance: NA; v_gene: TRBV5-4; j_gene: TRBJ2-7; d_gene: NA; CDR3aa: CASSPDRDRSYEQYF; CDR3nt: TGTGCCAGCAGCCCCGACCGGGACCGCTCCTACGAGCAGTACTTC
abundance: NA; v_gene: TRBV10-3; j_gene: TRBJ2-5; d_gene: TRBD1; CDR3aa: CATTGGLETQYF; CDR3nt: TGTGCCACCACAGGGGGATTAGAGACCCAGTACTTC
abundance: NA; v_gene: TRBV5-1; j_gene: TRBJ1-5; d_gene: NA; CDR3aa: CASSFKRGRGLSNQPQHF; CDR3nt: TGCGCCAGCAGCTTCAAGAGGGGAAGGGGTTTGAGCAATCAGCCCCAGCATTTT
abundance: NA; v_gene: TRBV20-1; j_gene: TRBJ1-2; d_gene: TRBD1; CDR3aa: CSAKEGQKNYGYTF; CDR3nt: TGCAGTGCTAAAGAGGGACAGAAGAACTATGGCTACACCTTC
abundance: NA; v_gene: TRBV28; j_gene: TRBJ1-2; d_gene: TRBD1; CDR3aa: CASSPGTAPYGYTF; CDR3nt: TGTGCCAGCAGTCCAGGGACAGCGCCCTATGGCTACACCTTC
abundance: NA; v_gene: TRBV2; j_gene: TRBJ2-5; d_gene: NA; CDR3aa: CASRQETQYF; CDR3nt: TGTGCCAGCAGACAAGAGACCCAGTACTTC
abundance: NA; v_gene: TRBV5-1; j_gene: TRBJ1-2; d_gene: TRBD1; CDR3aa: CASSMGQGNYGYTF; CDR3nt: TGCGCCAGCAGCATGGGACAGGGAAACTATGGCTACACCTTC
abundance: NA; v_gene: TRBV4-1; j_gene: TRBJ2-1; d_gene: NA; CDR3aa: CASSQVRGPIGNEQFF; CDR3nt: TGCGCCAGCAGCCAAGTGAGAGGACCTATCGGCAATGAGCAGTTCTTC
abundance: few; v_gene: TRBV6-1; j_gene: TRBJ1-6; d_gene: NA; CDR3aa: CASSVGRTPLHF; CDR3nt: TGTGCCAGCAGCGTTGGACGGACGCCCCTCCACTTT